This TCR beta chain was retrieved from a study of vaccination and CD4 T cells after COVID-19. As for the study in general: Post-COVID sampling occurred a median around 100 days after diagnosis (range 35 to 161).

Worth noting for this clonotype: The antigen is undetermined.

Treatment: approximately 11-day PBMC culture with coronavirus spike peptide pools or control peptides (ViraFEST assay). Per-well cultures of approximately 2.1 million PBMCs received around 9.9 IU/ml IL-2 and about 9.1 ug/ml peptide pools. Researchers grew the cells for 9 to 11 days and then pulled out CD4+ T cells by negative selection. The Oncomine TCR Beta short-read assay was applied to DNA of cultured CD4+ T cells. The authors extracted genomic DNA from cultured CD4+ T cells. TCRdb recomputed calls from the PCR reads with MiXCR, one row per CDR3 protein. The data show more than 20,000 distinct CDR3 sequences, about 52% seen once. Germline trimming cut 2 bases from V and 8 bases from J; bases unmatched to any gene: 8. The CDR3 covers 14 residues. Per germline, CDR1 LNHDA and CDR2 SQIVND (reference sequence).

The chain employs TRBV19 and TRBJ1-2; 7 bases map to TRBD1. Sequenced sample: CD4+ T cells from blood, cultured in vitro. This clonotype was obtained from a human donor who had recovered from COVID-19. CDR3 sequence: CASSIRGGRDGYTF. In nucleotides, the CDR3 is TGTGCCAGTAGTATAAGAGGGGGCAGGGACGGCTACACCTTC.